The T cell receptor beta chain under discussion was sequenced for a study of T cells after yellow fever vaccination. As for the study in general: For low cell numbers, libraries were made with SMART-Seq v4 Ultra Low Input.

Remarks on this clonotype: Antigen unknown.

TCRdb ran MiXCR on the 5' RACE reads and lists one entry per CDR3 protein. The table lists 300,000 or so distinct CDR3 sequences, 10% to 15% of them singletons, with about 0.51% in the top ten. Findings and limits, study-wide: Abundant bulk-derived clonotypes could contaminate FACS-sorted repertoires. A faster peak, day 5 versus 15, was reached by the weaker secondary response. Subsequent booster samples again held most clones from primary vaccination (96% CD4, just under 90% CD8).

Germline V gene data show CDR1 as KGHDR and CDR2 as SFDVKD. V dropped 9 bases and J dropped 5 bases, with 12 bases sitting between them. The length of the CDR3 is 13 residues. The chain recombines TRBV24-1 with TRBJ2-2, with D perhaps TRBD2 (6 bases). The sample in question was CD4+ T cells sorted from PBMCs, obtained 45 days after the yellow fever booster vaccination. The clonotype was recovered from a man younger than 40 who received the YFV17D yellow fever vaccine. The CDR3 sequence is CATRREVTGELFF. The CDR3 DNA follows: TGTGCCACCCGGCGGGAAGTAACCGGGGAGCTGTTTTTT.